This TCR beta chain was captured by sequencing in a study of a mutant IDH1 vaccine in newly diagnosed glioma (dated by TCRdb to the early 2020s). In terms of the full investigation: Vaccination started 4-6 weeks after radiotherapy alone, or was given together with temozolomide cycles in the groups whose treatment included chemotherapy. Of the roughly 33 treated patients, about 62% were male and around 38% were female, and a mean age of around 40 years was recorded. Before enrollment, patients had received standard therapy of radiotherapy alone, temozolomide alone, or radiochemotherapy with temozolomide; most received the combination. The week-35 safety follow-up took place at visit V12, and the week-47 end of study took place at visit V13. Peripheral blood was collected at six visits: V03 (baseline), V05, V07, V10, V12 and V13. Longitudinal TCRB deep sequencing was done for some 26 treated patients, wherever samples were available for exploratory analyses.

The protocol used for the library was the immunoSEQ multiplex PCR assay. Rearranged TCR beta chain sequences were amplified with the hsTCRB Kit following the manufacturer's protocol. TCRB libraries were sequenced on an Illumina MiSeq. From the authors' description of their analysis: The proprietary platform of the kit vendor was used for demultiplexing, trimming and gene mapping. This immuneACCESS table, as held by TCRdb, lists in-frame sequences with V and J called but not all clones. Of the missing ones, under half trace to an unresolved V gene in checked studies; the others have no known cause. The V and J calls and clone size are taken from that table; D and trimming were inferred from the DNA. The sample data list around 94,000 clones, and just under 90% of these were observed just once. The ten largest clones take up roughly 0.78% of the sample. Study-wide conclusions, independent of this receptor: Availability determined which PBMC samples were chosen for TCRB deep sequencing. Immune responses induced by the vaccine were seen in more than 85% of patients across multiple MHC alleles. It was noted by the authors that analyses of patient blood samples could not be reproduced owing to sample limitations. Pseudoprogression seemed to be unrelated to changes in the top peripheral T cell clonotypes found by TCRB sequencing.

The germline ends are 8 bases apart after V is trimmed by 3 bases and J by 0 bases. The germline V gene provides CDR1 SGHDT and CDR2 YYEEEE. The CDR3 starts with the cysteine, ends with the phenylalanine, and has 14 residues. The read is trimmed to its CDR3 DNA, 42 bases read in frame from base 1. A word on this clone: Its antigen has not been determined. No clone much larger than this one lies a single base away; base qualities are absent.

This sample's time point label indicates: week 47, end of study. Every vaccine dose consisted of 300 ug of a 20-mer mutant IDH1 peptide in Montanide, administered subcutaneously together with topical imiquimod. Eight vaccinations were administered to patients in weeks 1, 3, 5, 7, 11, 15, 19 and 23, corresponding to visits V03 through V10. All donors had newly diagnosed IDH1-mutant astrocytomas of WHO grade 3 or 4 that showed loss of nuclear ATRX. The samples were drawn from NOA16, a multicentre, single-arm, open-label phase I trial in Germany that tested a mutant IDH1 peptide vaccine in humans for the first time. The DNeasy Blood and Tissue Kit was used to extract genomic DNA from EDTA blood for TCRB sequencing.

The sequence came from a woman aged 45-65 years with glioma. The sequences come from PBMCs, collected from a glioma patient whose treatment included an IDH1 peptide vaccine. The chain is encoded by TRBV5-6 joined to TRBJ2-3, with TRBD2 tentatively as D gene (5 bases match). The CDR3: CASSSRTSTDTQYF. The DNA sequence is TGTGCCAGCAGCTCCCGGACTAGCACAGATACGCAGTATTTT.